This T cell receptor (beta chain) was sequenced in a study of T cells in Graves' hyperthyroidism and ophthalmopathy. In the case of this clonotype: Its antigen remains unknown.

The CDR3 extends over 17 amino acids. The V segment lost 0 bases and the J segment 7 bases; nucleotides outside the gene matches: 12. Germline lookup yields CDR1 DFQATT and CDR2 SNEGSKA (reference sequence). Study findings and constraints: Ophthalmopathy prediction by the model preceded onset by a median approximately 5.9 months.

Template material for amplifying TCR beta CDR3 regions consisted of RNA transcripts. The TCR CDR3 was amplified in a first-round RT-PCR using the HTBI primer set. MiXCR was run by TCRdb on the multiplex PCR reads, yielding one entry per CDR3 protein. Among 95,000 to 110,000 distinct CDR3 sequences listed, 16% were seen once. The authors deemed Graves' hyperthyroidism stable absent ophthalmopathy progression within 18 months. Patients between 18 and 65 years old had hyperthyroidism, newly diagnosed and lasting under 2 months. The sequenced sample consisted of blood. This rearrangement joins TRBV20-1 to TRBJ2-4; 10 bases are shared with TRBD2. This TCR was recovered from a woman aged 50 to 65 with Graves' hyperthyroidism. DNA of the CDR3: TGCAGTGCTAGAGATTTCCCGGCTAGCGGGAGATGGAACATTCAGTACTTC. The encoded protein is CSARDFPASGRWNIQYF.